These 14 T cell receptor beta chains originate from one sample sequenced in a study of blood T cell repertoires in COVID-19. The assay was immunoSEQ multiplex PCR, and TCRdb's table has in-frame clones only and misses some. The sample has more than 200,000 clones; approximately 83% are singletons. Material for sequencing was peripheral blood. Receptors were obtained from a man older than 75 with acute or convalescent COVID-19.

In this sample, this clone turned up once. This rearrangement joins TRBV19 to TRBJ2-2; TRBD1 aligns across 8 bases. The CDR3 extends over 15 amino acids. CDR1 is LNHDA, CDR2 SQIVND, per germline (reference sequence). The V and J ends lost 9 bases and 3 bases, in that order; junction bases with no gene match: 9. CDR3 coding DNA: TGTGCCAGCTCTTCCGGGACAGGCTACACCGGGGAGCTGTTTTTT. Translation: CASSSGTGYTGELFF.

The chain is built from TRBV4-1 and TRBJ1-5; D is uncertain. Per germline, CDR1 MGHRA and CDR2 YSYEKL. The CDR3 runs 16 residues. The germline V and J ends were trimmed by 2 bases and 3 bases, with 14 bases remaining between them. The CDR3 DNA sequence: TGCGCCAGCAGCCAACTACCCCCGGGATTCAATCAGCCCCAGCATTTT. It is translated as CASSQLPPGFNQPQHF.

The chain is built from TRBV5-6 and TRBJ1-1, with TRBD1 identical over 8 bases. Unmatched junction bases numbered 4, after V lost 0 bases and J lost 3 bases. The CDR3 sequence is 15 residues long. Per germline, CDR1 SGHDT and CDR2 YYEEEE. CDR3 DNA sequence: TGTGCCAGCAGCTTGGCCCCAGGGGGCGACACTGAAGCTTTCTTT. It is translated as CASSLAPGGDTEAFF.

The chain recombines TRBV7-8 with TRBJ2-7, with TRBD2 as a possible D gene (5 bases). The CDR3 spans 19 residues. V lost 3 bases and J lost 4, with 28 bases in between. Germline V gene sequence: CDR1 SGHVS, CDR2 FQNEAQ. The CDR3 loop is CASSFFPYIFRSGVYEQYF. The CDR3 DNA follows: TGTGCCAGCAGCTTTTTCCCTTACATCTTCCGCTCCGGGGTTTACGAGCAGTACTTC.

The chain carries TRBV7-3 and TRBJ2-1; maybe TRBD1 (6 bases). From germline, CDR1 is SGHTA and CDR2 FQGTGA. The V gene lost 4 bases and the J gene lost 6 bases, with 16 bases spanning the gap. This CDR3 region has 15 residues. The CDR3 spells CASSSQGKVSNEQFF. For the CDR3, the DNA is TGTGCCAGCAGCTCTCAGGGGAAGGTTAGCAATGAGCAGTTCTTC.

J is TRBJ1-1 and V is TRBV27; D is unclear. The CDR3 extends over 14 amino acids. The germline V and J ends were trimmed by 2 bases and 0 bases, with 7 bases remaining between them. In germline, CDR1 is MNHEY, CDR2 SMNVEV (reference sequence). This CDR3 reads CASSLHRLNTEAFF. CDR3 DNA sequence: TGTGCCAGCAGTTTACACAGATTGAACACTGAAGCTTTCTTT.

V is TRBV7-9 and J is TRBJ1-6; D gene uncertain. V was pared by 3 bases and J by 0 bases, with 9 bases between. CDR1 and CDR2 (germline): SEHNR, FQNEAQ (reference sequence). The CDR3 extends over 16 amino acids. In nucleotides, the CDR3 is TGTGCCAGCAGCTTGGGAGATTACTCCTATAATTCACCCCTCCACTTT. As protein: CASSLGDYSYNSPLHF. Filled out from reference TRBV7-9 and TRBJ1-6, the complete variable domain reads DTGVSQNPRHKITKRGQNVTFRCDPISEHNRLYWYRQTLGQGPEFLTYFQNEAQLEKSRLLSDRFSAERPKGSFSTLEIQRTEQGDSAMYLCASSLGDYSYNSPLHFGNGTRLTVT.

This sequence joins TRBV30 and TRBJ2-1; 10 bases are a match to TRBD1. This CDR3 is built from 16 residues. J gave up 4 bases and V 4 bases, and 10 bases lay outside the gene matches. CDR1 is GTSNPN and CDR2 is SVGIG in the germline V gene (reference sequence). In nucleotides, the CDR3 is TGTGCCTGGAAACACGGGACAGGGGTTTCTTACAATGAGCAGTTCTTC. Residues: CAWKHGTGVSYNEQFF. Variable domain in full (rest from reference TRBV30 and TRBJ2-1): SQTIHQWPATLVQPVGSPLSLECTVEGTSNPNLYWYRQAAGRGLQLLFYSVGIGQISSEVPQNLSASRPQDRQFILSSKKLLLSDSGFYLCAWKHGTGVSYNEQFFGPGTRLTVL.

V usage is TRBV24-1 and J usage is TRBJ1-2; 10 bases are a match to TRBD1. Trimming removed 3 bases from V and 8 bases from J; junction bases left unmatched: 5. The CDR3 spans 14 residues. The germline V gene encodes CDR1 KGHDR and CDR2 SFDVKD. CDR3 residues: CATSDIRDRGGYTF. The CDR3 nucleotides are TGTGCCACCAGTGATATCCGGGACAGGGGAGGCTACACCTTC.

This clone occurred a few times. This chain uses TRBV6-5 with TRBJ1-4, with a weak D call TRBD1 (5 bases). V shed 8 bases and J shed 8 bases, with 15 bases lying between them. The CDR3 contains 13 residues. Germline CDR1 MNHEY, CDR2 SVGAGI. The CDR3 DNA sequence: TGTGCCAGCTGCCCAAGGGGTGGGGAAAAACTGTTTTTT. Its protein is CASCPRGGEKLFF.

This clone was observed a handful of times. The genes are TRBV13 and TRBJ2-2, with 7 bases lining up with TRBD2. This CDR3 comprises 15 residues. Germline lookup yields CDR1 PRHDT and CDR2 FYEKMQ (reference sequence). V gave up 3 bases and J gave up 5 bases; unmatched junction bases: 6. CDR3 residues: CASSLWREKTGELFF. CDR3 coding DNA: TGTGCCAGCAGCTTGTGGCGGGAGAAGACCGGGGAGCTGTTTTTT.

The chain combines TRBV12-5 with TRBJ1-5; D possibly corresponds to TRBD1 (6 bases). Germline CDR1 LGHNT, CDR2 FRNRAP. The CDR3 has 13 residues. Deletions cut 4 bases from V and 7 bases from J, with 11 bases between. In DNA form, the CDR3 reads TGTGCTAGTGGTTCTTGGGACAACCAGCCCCAGCATTTT. Protein product: CASGSWDNQPQHF.

This chain joins TRBV6-5 and TRBJ2-1, with D possibly being TRBD1 (6 bases). Trimming stripped 5 bases from V and 2 bases from J, with 10 bases between. Per the germline V gene, CDR1 is MNHEY and CDR2 is SVGAGI. The CDR3 is made up of 14 amino acids. In DNA form, the CDR3 reads TGTGCCAGCAGTAGAACAGGGCCCTACAATGAGCAGTTCTTC. This codes for CASSRTGPYNEQFF.

V gene TRBV10-2 combines with J gene TRBJ2-2; TRBD1 matches at 8 bases. J lost 5 bases, V lost 6 bases, and 5 bases had no gene match. Germline V gene sequence: CDR1 WSHSY, CDR2 SAAADI. CDR3 length: 14 amino acids. CDR3 sequence: CASRLTGGTGELFF. CDR3 sequence (DNA): TGCGCCAGCAGGCTTACAGGGGGTACCGGGGAGCTGTTTTTT.